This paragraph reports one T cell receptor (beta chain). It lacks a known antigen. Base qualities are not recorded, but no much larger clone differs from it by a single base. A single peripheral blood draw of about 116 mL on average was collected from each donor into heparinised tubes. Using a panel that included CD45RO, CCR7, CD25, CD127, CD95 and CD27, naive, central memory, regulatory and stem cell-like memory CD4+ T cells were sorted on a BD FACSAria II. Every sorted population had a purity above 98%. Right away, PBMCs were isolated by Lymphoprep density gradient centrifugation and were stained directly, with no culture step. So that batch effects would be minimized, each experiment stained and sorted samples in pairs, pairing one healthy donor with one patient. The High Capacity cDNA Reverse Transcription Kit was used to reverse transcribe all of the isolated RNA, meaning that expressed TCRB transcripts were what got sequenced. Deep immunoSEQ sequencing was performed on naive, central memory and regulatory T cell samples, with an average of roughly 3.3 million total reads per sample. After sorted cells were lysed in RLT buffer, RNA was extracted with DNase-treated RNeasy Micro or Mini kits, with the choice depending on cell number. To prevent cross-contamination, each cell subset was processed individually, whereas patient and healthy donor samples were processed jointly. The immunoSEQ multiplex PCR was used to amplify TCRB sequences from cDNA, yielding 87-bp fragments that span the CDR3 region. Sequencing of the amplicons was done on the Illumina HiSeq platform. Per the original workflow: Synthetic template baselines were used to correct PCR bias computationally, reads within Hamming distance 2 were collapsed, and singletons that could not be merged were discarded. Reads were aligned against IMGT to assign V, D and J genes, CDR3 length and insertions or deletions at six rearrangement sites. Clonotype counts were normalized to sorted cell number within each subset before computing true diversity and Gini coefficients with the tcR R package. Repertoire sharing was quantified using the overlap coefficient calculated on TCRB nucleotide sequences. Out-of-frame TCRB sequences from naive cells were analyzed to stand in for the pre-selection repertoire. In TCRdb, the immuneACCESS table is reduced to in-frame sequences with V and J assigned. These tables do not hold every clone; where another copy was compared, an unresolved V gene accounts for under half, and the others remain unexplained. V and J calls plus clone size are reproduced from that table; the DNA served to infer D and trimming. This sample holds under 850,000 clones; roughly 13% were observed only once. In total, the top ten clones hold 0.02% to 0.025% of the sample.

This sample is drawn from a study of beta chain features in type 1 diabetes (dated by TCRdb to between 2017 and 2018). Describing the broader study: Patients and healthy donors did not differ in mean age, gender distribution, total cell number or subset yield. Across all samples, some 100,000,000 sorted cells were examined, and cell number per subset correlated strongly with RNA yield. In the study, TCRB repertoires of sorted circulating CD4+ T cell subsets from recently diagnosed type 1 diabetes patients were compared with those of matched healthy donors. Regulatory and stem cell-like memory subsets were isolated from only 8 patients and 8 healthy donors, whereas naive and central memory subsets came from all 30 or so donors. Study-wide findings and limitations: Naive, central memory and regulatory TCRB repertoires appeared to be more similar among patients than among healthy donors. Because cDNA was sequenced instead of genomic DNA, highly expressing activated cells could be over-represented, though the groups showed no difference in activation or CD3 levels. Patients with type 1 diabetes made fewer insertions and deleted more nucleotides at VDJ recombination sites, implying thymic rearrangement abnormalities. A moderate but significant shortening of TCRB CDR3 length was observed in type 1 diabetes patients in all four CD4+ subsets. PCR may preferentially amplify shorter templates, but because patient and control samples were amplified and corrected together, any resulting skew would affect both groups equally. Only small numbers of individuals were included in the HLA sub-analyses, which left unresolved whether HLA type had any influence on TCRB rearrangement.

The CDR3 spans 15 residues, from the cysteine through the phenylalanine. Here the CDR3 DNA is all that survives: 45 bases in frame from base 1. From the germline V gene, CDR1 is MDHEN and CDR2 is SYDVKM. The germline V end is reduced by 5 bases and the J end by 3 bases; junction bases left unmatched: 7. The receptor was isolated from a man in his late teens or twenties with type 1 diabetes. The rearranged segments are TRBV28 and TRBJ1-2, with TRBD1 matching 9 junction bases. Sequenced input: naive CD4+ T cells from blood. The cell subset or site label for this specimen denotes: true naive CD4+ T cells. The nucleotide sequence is TGTGCCAGCAGTCCTGGAGGGACAGGGCACTATGGCTACACCTTC. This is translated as CASSPGGTGHYGYTF.